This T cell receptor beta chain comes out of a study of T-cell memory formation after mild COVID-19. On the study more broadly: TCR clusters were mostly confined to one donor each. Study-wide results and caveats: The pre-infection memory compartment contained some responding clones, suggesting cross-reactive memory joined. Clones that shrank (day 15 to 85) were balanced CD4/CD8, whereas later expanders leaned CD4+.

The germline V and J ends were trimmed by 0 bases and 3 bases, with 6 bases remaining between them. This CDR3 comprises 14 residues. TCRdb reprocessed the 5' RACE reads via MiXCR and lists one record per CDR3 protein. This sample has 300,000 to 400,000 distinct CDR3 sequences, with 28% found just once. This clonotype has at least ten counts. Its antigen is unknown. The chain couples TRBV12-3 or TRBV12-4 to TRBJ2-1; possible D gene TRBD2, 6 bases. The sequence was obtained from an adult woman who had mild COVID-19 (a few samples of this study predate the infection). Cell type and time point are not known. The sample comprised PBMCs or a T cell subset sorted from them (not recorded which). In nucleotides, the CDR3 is TGTGCCAGCAGTTTAGCGGGAGGCTACAATGAGCAGTTCTTC. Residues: CASSLAGGYNEQFF.